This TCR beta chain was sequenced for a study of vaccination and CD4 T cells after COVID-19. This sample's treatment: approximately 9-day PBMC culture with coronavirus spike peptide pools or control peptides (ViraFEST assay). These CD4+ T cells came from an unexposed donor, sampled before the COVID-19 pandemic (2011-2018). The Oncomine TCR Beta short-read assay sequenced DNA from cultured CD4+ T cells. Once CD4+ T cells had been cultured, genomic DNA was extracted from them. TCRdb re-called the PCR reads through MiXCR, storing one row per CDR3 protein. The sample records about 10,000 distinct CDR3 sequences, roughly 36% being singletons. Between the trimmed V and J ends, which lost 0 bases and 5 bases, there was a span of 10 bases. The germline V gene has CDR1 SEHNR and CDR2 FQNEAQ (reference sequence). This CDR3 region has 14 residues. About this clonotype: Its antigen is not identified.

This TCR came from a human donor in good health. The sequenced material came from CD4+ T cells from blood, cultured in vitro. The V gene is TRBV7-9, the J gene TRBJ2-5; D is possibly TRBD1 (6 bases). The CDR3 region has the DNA TGTGCCAGCAGCTTAGCGAACAGGGTCGAGACCCAGTACTTC. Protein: CASSLANRVETQYF.